A single sample is the source of the 21 T cell receptor beta chains below, sequenced in a study of regulatory T cells in long-lasting Graves disease. Sample time point: newly diagnosed GD, antithyroid drugs for less than 3 months. Generation of the TCR library employed RNA extracted from PBMCs. Relying on iRepertoire HTBI primers and Arm-PCR of CDR3 regions, the team built TCR beta libraries. TCRdb independently ran MiXCR on the multiplex PCR reads; one entry per CDR3 protein. The sample contains some 220,000 distinct CDR3 sequences, 15% to 20% of which appear only once. The sample was also reused in another study, on T cells in Graves' hyperthyroidism and ophthalmopathy.

The sequenced sample was peripheral blood mononuclear cells (PBMCs), obtained at new diagnosis, from a patient treated with antithyroid drugs. The receptors shown here come from a young woman with Graves disease.

There are many counts of this clonotype. The chain couples TRBV3-1 to TRBJ1-5; TRBD1 is a possible D gene (5 bases). Trimming removed 4 bases at V and 3 bases at J, with 13 bases between. The CDR3 is made up of 15 amino acids. Germline V CDR1 and CDR2: LGHDT, YNNKEL (reference sequence). CDR3 coding DNA: TGTGCCAGCAGCCCCCCAGACAGTTTCAATCAGCCCCAGCATTTT. This encodes CASSPPDSFNQPQHF.

This clonotype was counted ten times or more. The J gene is TRBJ2-4, the V gene TRBV20-1, with 7 bases matching TRBD1. Germline V gives CDR1 DFQATT, CDR2 SNEGSKA (reference sequence). The CDR3 consists of 13 residues. V gave up 7 bases and J gave up 3 bases; unmatched junction bases: 6. Here the CDR3 reads CSVPAGGKNIQYF. The CDR3 region has the DNA TGCAGTGTTCCGGCAGGGGGCAAAAACATTCAGTACTTC.

With regard to this clonotype: A far larger clone is just one base off, so this is likely a read error. V gene TRBV20-1 combines with J gene TRBJ2-5; D assignment may be TRBD1 or TRBD2 (5 bases each). The J call is doubtful: the DNA matches TRBJ2-7 better. The CDR3 sequence is 15 residues long. Looked up from germline, CDR1 is DFQATT and CDR2 is SNEGSKA (reference sequence). The chain's CDR3 is CSARSKGAGYCEQYF. As DNA, the CDR3 is TGCAGTGCTAGATCGAAAGGGGCGGGCTACTGCGAGCAGTACTTC.

This clonotype has only a few counts. The V and J genes are TRBV7-9 and TRBJ2-7, with D tentatively TRBD1 or TRBD2 (5 bases each). The CDR3 contains 14 residues. The ends were cut back, 2 bases at V and 2 bases at J, with 10 bases in the middle. CDR1 and CDR2 (germline): SEHNR, FQNEAQ (reference sequence). This chain's CDR3 is CASSLPGTPYEQYF. In nucleotides, the CDR3 is TGTGCCAGCAGCTTACCGGGGACCCCCTACGAGCAGTACTTC.

This clonotype was observed at least ten times. V gene TRBV20-1 combines with J gene TRBJ2-5, with TRBD1 matching over 7 bases. The J segment lost 4 bases and the V segment lost 6 bases, leaving 8 bases of the junction unmatched. CDR1 DFQATT and CDR2 SNEGSKA come from the germline V gene (reference sequence). This CDR3 is built from 13 residues. For the CDR3, the DNA is TGCAGTGCCACCCTAGGGGGCAGAGAGACCCAGTACTTC. As protein: CSATLGGRETQYF.

On this clonotype: With only one base between it and a far larger clone, this is likely a read error. The V call is TRBV28, the J call TRBJ2-1; TRBD2 matches at 12 bases. Per germline, CDR1 MDHEN and CDR2 SYDVKM. CDR3 length: 14 residues. Unmatched junction bases numbered 3, after V lost 3 bases and J lost 9 bases. This CDR3 is CASSLGGLAGEQFF. Written as DNA, the CDR3 is TGTGCCAGCAGTTTGGGGGGACTAGCGGGTGAGCAGTTCTTC.

This clonotype was detected many times. This rearrangement joins TRBV28 to TRBJ1-5, with unresolved D. This CDR3 comprises 16 residues. CDR1 MDHEN and CDR2 SYDVKM come from the germline V gene. V was clipped by 2 bases and J by 1 base, with 12 bases between them. The CDR3 DNA is TGTGCCAGCAGTTTAGGGGAGGGCTTGAGCAATCAGCCCCAGCATTTT. As protein: CASSLGEGLSNQPQHF. Full variable domain (remainder filled in from reference TRBV28 and TRBJ1-5): DVKVTQSSRYLVKRTGEKVFLECVQDMDHENMFWYRQDPGLGLRLIYFSYDVKMKEKGDIPEGYSVSREKKERFSLILESASTNQTSMYLCASSLGEGLSNQPQHFGDGTRLSIL.

This sequence joins TRBV6-5 and TRBJ2-7; TRBD1 matches 8 bases. The germline V gene encodes CDR1 MNHEY and CDR2 SVGAGI. The CDR3 has 15 residues. V shed 0 bases and J 2 bases; nucleotides not matched to a gene: 3. CDR3 protein: CASSYSRTGTYEQYF. Written as DNA, the CDR3 is TGTGCCAGCAGTTACTCGAGGACAGGGACCTACGAGCAGTACTTC.

This clonotype was recorded at least ten times. The chain has TRBV3-1 and TRBJ2-1; D may be TRBD2 (6 bases). The germline V and J ends were trimmed by 0 bases and 5 bases, with 23 bases remaining between them. This CDR3 has 19 amino acids. Germline V gene data show CDR1 as LGHDT and CDR2 as YNNKEL (reference sequence). The CDR3 loop is CASSQESGFGQRMHNEQFF. The CDR3 nucleotides are TGTGCCAGCAGCCAAGAAAGCGGGTTCGGCCAGCGGATGCACAATGAGCAGTTCTTC.

To note about this clonotype: A read error may explain this, as a much larger clone is one base away. A read error is likely, as this CDR3 ends without the conserved phenylalanine or tryptophan. The chain carries TRBV7-9 and TRBJ2-1, with a possible D match to TRBD2 (5 bases). There are 15 residues in the CDR3. V lost 5 bases, J lost 8 bases, and 19 bases lay in between. CDR1 is SEHNR, CDR2 FQNEAQ, per germline (reference sequence). The CDR3 sequence is CASSLGLAAKDEQFL. The DNA for the CDR3 is TGTGCCAGCAGCCTCGGGCTAGCTGCGAAGGATGAGCAGTTCCTC.

V usage is TRBV5-5 and J usage is TRBJ2-4; 11 bases are shared with TRBD2. CDR3 length equals 14 residues. The germline V gene encodes CDR1 SGHKS and CDR2 YYEKEE (reference sequence). Trimming removed 4 bases from V and 7 bases from J; junction bases left unmatched: 4. The CDR3 bases are TGTGCCAGCAGCCCCGGACTAGCGGGCAACATTCAGTACTTC. It yields the protein CASSPGLAGNIQYF.

Only one count was recorded for this clonotype. The chain joins TRBV6-1 to TRBJ1-6; D is uncertain. The germline CDR1 and CDR2 sequences are MNHNS and SASEGT. V was trimmed by 6 bases and J by 0 bases, leaving 6 bases between them. This CDR3 spans 14 amino acids. CDR3 DNA: TGTGCCAGCAGCAGAAGCTCCTATAATTCACCCCTCCACTTT. Translated, it gives CASSRSSYNSPLHF.

At least ten counts were recorded for this clonotype. The junction departs from the called germline gene at one end, perhaps through a read error. This sequence joins TRBV5-1 and TRBJ2-5, with a possible D match to TRBD2 (6 bases). The CDR3 loop spans 13 amino acids. Germline V gene lookup returns CDR1 SGHRS and CDR2 YFSETQ. This chain's CDR3 is CASSIGSLETQYF. CDR3 bases: TGTGCCAGCAGCATCGGGAGTTTAGAGACCCAGTACTTC.

The table lists this clonotype with many counts. The V call is TRBV19, the J call TRBJ1-4; 7 bases are a match to TRBD1. The V segment lost 4 bases and the J segment 5 bases; nucleotides outside the gene matches: 7. This CDR3 region has 15 residues. Germline CDR1 reads LNHDA; CDR2 reads SQIVND (reference sequence). CDR3 sequence: CASSTLDRLNEKLFF. The CDR3 region has the DNA TGTGCCAGTAGTACACTGGACAGGTTGAATGAAAAACTGTTTTTT.

In regard to this clonotype: The junction departs from germline at one end; a sequencing error may be responsible. V and J are TRBV13 and TRBJ2-5, with 10 nucleotides matching TRBD1. CDR3 length: 15 residues. The germline gives CDR1 PRHDT, CDR2 FYEKMQ (reference sequence). This CDR3 reads CASSLGDRGPETQYF. CDR3 coding DNA: TGTGCCAGCAGCCTAGGCGACAGGGGGCCAGAGACCCAGTACTTC. Full variable domain (remainder filled in from reference TRBV13 and TRBJ2-5): AAGVIQSPRHLIKEKRETATLKCYPIPRHDTVYWYQQGPGQDPQFLISFYEKMQSDKGSIPDRFSAQQFSDYHSELNMSSLELGDSALYFCASSLGDRGPETQYFGPGTRLLVL.

This clonotype was picked up a small number of times. The chain has TRBV28 and TRBJ2-2; the D gene is possibly TRBD1 (6 bases). The CDR3 is 15 amino acids. Trimming cost V 2 bases and J 4 bases, with 11 bases left between them. The germline V gene encodes CDR1 MDHEN and CDR2 SYDVKM. The CDR3 spells CASSLGPGATGELFF. DNA of the CDR3: TGTGCCAGCAGTTTAGGGCCAGGGGCCACCGGGGAGCTGTTTTTT. The whole variable domain, remainder taken from reference TRBV28 and TRBJ2-2, is DVKVTQSSRYLVKRTGEKVFLECVQDMDHENMFWYRQDPGLGLRLIYFSYDVKMKEKGDIPEGYSVSREKKERFSLILESASTNQTSMYLCASSLGPGATGELFFGEGSRLTVL.

The table lists this clonotype with many counts. The rearrangement joins TRBV6-1 to TRBJ1-1; possibly TRBD1 for D (6 bases). V lost 11 bases and J 0 bases, leaving 19 bases between the germline ends. Germline V gene data show CDR1 as MNHNS and CDR2 as SASEGT. The CDR3 runs 15 residues. CDR3 sequence (DNA): TGTGCCCATTCGGCAGGGGCTCATTTGAACACTGAAGCTTTCTTT. It yields the protein CAHSAGAHLNTEAFF.

In its sample, this clonotype was seen many times. The gene calls are TRBV29-1 and TRBJ1-3, with D unresolved. Germline CDR1 SQVTM, CDR2 ANQGSEA. This CDR3 spans 13 amino acids. Trimming shortened V by 5 bases and J by 0 bases, and 8 bases separated the two germline ends. The CDR3 here is CSVSTSSGNTIYF. In DNA form, the CDR3 reads TGCAGCGTTTCGACCAGCTCTGGAAACACCATATATTTT.

The J gene is TRBJ1-1, the V gene TRBV30; 7 nucleotides match TRBD1. Germline-derived CDR1 and CDR2 are GTSNPN and SVGIG (reference sequence). CDR3 length: 13 amino acids. V dropped 5 bases and J dropped 7; count of bases not matched to a gene: 10. Here the CDR3 DNA reads TGTGCCTGGGGCCGACAGGGTAACGGTGAAGCTTTCTTT. Translating gives CAWGRQGNGEAFF.

The V call is TRBV27, the J call TRBJ1-6, with D uncertain. This CDR3 has 13 amino acids. V lost 3 bases, J lost 12 bases, and 12 bases lay in between. CDR1 is MNHEY and CDR2 is SMNVEV in the germline V gene (reference sequence). CDR3 DNA sequence: TGTGCCAGCAGTTTCGGAACCGGCAAACCCCTCCACTTT. This translates into CASSFGTGKPLHF.

This clonotype turned up a few times. V usage is TRBV14 and J usage is TRBJ2-7; possibly TRBD1 or TRBD2 for D (5 bases each). The CDR3 has 15 residues. V lost 1 base, J lost 3 bases, and 13 bases lay in between. Germline assignment: CDR1 SGHDN and CDR2 FVKESK. The CDR3 DNA follows: TGTGCCAGCAGCCAAGGTCCCGGGGCCCTCTACGAGCAGTACTTC. Translating it yields CASSQGPGALYEQYF. Using reference TRBV14 and TRBJ2-7 for the parts outside the CDR3, the full variable domain is EAGVTQFPSHSVIEKGQTVTLRCDPISGHDNLYWYRRVMGKEIKFLLHFVKESKQDESGMPNNRFLAERTGGTYSTLKVQPAELEDSGVYFCASSQGPGALYEQYFGPGTRLTVT.